These T cell receptor beta chains were read from a single sample in a study of blood T cell repertoires in COVID-19. The table came from immunoSEQ multiplex PCR; TCRdb's copy has only in-frame clones and leaves some out. The sample holds 260,000 or so clones, 88% seen once. The sample was peripheral blood. The source of these receptors is a human donor in a cohort sampled during active COVID-19. Both conserved end residues are part of each CDR3. A D gene is named only where the DNA matches it firmly. Clone size appears in some rows only: once, few, many, or a class for an expanded clone.

v_call	clone_size	d_call	j_call	cdr3_nt	cdr3_aa
TRBV24-1	-	TRBD1	TRBJ1-1	TGTGCCACCAGGCGGACAGGGAACACTGAAGCTTTCTTT	CATRRTGNTEAFF
TRBV3-1/TRBV3-2	-	-	TRBJ1-6	TGTGCCAGCAGACCAGGGTCTAGGACCTCACCCCTCCACTTT	CASRPGSRTSPLHF
TRBV7-2	-	-	TRBJ1-1	TGTGCCAGCAGCGCCAGGGCCAGAATGAACACTGAAGCTTTCTTT	CASSARARMNTEAFF
TRBV10-3	-	-	TRBJ1-1	TGTGCCATCACCCCGAGGACTCTGAACACTGAAGCTTTCTTT	CAITPRTLNTEAFF
TRBV19	-	TRBD1	TRBJ1-2	TGTGCCAGTAGTCGATCCCGGGACAGGGGCTATGGCTACACCTTC	CASSRSRDRGYGYTF
TRBV12-3/TRBV12-4	many	-	TRBJ1-1	TGTGCCAGCTCGATAACTGGGAACACTGAAGCTTTCTTT	CASSITGNTEAFF
TRBV5-1	-	TRBD1	TRBJ2-3	TGCGCCAGCAGCTCCGGACAGGGGGAGACAGATACGCAGTATTTT	CASSSGQGETDTQYF
TRBV9	-	-	TRBJ2-7	TGTGCCAGCAGCGTAGGAGGGGGGGTAGTATACGAGCAGTACTTC	CASSVGGGVVYEQYF
TRBV18	-	TRBD1	TRBJ2-6	TGTGCCAGCTCACCGCAGACAGGGGGCGCTTCTGGGGCCAACGTCCTGACTTTC	CASSPQTGGASGANVLTF
TRBV7-3	few	TRBD1	TRBJ1-2	TGTGCCAGCAGCTTGGACAGGGAAGCTGGAGGCTACACCTTC	CASSLDREAGGYTF
TRBV4-3	-	TRBD2	TRBJ2-3	TGCGCCAGCAGCCGCCGGACTAGCGGGGGGGGCACAGATACGCAGTATTTT	CASSRRTSGGGTDTQYF
TRBV11-2	-	-	TRBJ2-1	TGTGCCAGCAGCTTAGGATACCAGGGGCAGTTCTTC	CASSLGYQGQFF
TRBV6-2/TRBV6-3	-	TRBD2	TRBJ2-7	TGTGCCAGCAGCCATAGCGGGAGGGCCTCCGAGCAGTACTTC	CASSHSGRASEQYF
TRBV2	-	TRBD1	TRBJ1-6	TGTGCCAGCAGGGACAGGGTTGTTAATTCACCCCTCCACTTT	CASRDRVVNSPLHF
TRBV6-2/TRBV6-3	-	-	TRBJ2-7	TGTGCCAGCAGCCCTATCCTGTGGACATCGGAGCAGTACTTC	CASSPILWTSEQYF
TRBV7-9	-	-	TRBJ2-5	TGTGCCAGCAGCTTACTTCGCCCCGCCCGGCAAGAGACCCAGTACTTC	CASSLLRPARQETQYF
TRBV5-4	-	TRBD2	TRBJ2-1	TGTGCCACTCATTTAGCGGGAGGGGATGAGCAGTTCTTC	CATHLAGGDEQFF
TRBV4-1	-	TRBD1	TRBJ1-2	TGCGCCAGCAGCCAAGACGGACAGGGGAGTCGTTATGGCTACACCTTC	CASSQDGQGSRYGYTF
TRBV5-8	-	-	TRBJ2-5	TGTGCCAGCAGCTCCGGAAACGGAGGGACCCAGTACTTC	CASSSGNGGTQYF
TRBV9	-	TRBD1	TRBJ2-7	TGTGCCAGCGGTAACAGGGGTGTCTACGAGCAGTACTTC	CASGNRGVYEQYF
TRBV5-6	few	-	TRBJ2-7	TGTGCCAGCAGCTTGATTCGGCGAGGTCTTGTCTACGAGCAGTACTTC	CASSLIRRGLVYEQYF
TRBV10-1	-	-	TRBJ2-3	TGCGCCAGCAGGGCCCAGGGGGATACGCAGTATTTT	CASRAQGDTQYF
TRBV18	-	-	TRBJ1-5	TGTGCCAGCTCACCTCAGGGGACCAATCAGCCCCAGCATTTT	CASSPQGTNQPQHF
TRBV5-1	-	-	TRBJ1-3	TGCGCCAGCAGCTTGGCCGGCAGGAACTCTGGAAACACCATATATTTT	CASSLAGRNSGNTIYF
TRBV27	once	TRBD1	TRBJ1-5	TGTGCCAGCAGCAACAGGGGACAGAATCAGCCCCAGCATTTT	CASSNRGQNQPQHF
TRBV7-9	-	TRBD1	TRBJ1-3	TGTGCCAGCAGCGGAGCGACAGGGGGCGAGCCTTCTGGAAACACCATATATTTT	CASSGATGGEPSGNTIYF
TRBV3-1/TRBV3-2	-	TRBD1	TRBJ2-7	TGTGCCAGCAGCCTCCCCGGGACAGCTACCTACGAGCAGTACTTC	CASSLPGTATYEQYF
TRBV19	few	-	TRBJ1-6	TGTGCCAGTAGTATAGGAGGGTCACCCCTCCACTTT	CASSIGGSPLHF
TRBV11-2	-	-	TRBJ2-5	TGTGCCAGCAGCTCCCTGCGCGGGCCGCAAGCTGAGACCCAGTACTTC	CASSSLRGPQAETQYF
TRBV7-3	-	TRBD2	TRBJ2-2	TGTGCCAGCAGCTTATACGCGGGAGGAAACACCGGGGAGCTGTTTTTT	CASSLYAGGNTGELFF
TRBV19	-	TRBD1	TRBJ2-7	TGTGCCAGTAGTATGGGACAGGGGTCGCACGAGCAGTACTTC	CASSMGQGSHEQYF
TRBV7-2	-	TRBD2	TRBJ2-5	TGTGCCAGCAGCTTTACTAGCGCCTGGGGAGAGACCCAGTACTTC	CASSFTSAWGETQYF
TRBV28	-	-	TRBJ2-1	TGTGCCAGCAGTAGGGGCTGGGGGGGCGGTGAGCAGTTCTTC	CASSRGWGGGEQFF
TRBV3-1/TRBV3-2	-	TRBD2	TRBJ2-1	TGTGCCAGCAGCCAAGATAAAGCGGGAGGGTACAATGAGCAGTTCTTC	CASSQDKAGGYNEQFF
TRBV6-5	-	TRBD1	TRBJ2-7	TGTGCCAGCAGTTACCAGGGACAGACTCTTGACGAGCAGTACTTC	CASSYQGQTLDEQYF
TRBV27	-	TRBD1	TRBJ2-7	TGTGCCAGCAGTTTAGGACAGGGGGGTAGTTACGAGCAGTACTTC	CASSLGQGGSYEQYF
TRBV30	-	-	TRBJ1-4	TGTGCCTGGAGTAAACAGGAGAATGAAAAACTGTTTTTT	CAWSKQENEKLFF
TRBV7-9	-	TRBD2	TRBJ2-1	TGTGCCAGCATAGACATAGGGGCTAGCGGGAGAAATGAGCAGTTCTTC	CASIDIGASGRNEQFF
TRBV7-2	-	TRBD1	TRBJ2-7	TGTGCCAGCAGCCGTTCTGGACAGGGTCTGAGCTACGAGCAGTACTTC	CASSRSGQGLSYEQYF
TRBV6-4	-	TRBD1	TRBJ1-5	TGTGCCACCGACAGGGGCAATCAGCCCCAGCATTTT	CATDRGNQPQHF
TRBV9	-	-	TRBJ2-3	TGTGCCAGCAGCCGTAGTAGGAGGGGGCCAGATACGCAGTATTTT	CASSRSRRGPDTQYF
TRBV4-1	once	TRBD2	TRBJ2-7	TGCGCCAGCAGCCAAGGTGCGCATCGGCTAGCGGGAGTCGAGCAGTACTTC	CASSQGAHRLAGVEQYF
TRBV13	once	TRBD2	TRBJ2-3	TGTGCCAGCAGCTTAGGTAGCGGGAGTCTCGCAGATACGCAGTATTTT	CASSLGSGSLADTQYF
TRBV3-1/TRBV3-2	-	-	TRBJ2-3	TGTGCCAGCAGCCATAAAAAGACCGGGACGGCGGGGACAGATACGCAGTATTTT	CASSHKKTGTAGTDTQYF
TRBV10-3	-	-	TRBJ2-1	TGTGCCATCAGTGACCCCGATGAGCAGTTCTTC	CAISDPDEQFF
TRBV2	once	TRBD1	TRBJ1-6	TGTGCCAGCAGTGGAACAGGGGTTTTGGGTAATTCACCCCTCCACTTT	CASSGTGVLGNSPLHF